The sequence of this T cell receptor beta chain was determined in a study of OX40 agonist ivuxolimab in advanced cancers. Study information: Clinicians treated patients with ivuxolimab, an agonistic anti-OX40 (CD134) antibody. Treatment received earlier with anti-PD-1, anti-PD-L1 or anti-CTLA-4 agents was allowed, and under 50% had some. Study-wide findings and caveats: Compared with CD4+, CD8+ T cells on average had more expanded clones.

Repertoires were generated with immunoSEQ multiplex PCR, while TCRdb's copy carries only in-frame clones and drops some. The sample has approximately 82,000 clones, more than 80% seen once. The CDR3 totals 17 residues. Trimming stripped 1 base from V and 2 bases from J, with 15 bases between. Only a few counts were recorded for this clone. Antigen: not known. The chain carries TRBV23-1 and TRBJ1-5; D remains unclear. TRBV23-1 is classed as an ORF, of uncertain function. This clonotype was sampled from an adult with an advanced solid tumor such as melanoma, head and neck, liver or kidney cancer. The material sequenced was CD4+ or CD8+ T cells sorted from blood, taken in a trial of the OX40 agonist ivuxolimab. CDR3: CASSQWEGFVGNQPQHF. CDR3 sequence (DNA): TGCGCCAGCAGTCAATGGGAGGGATTCGTGGGCAATCAGCCCCAGCATTTT.